The 25 T cell receptor beta chains below come from one sample, sequenced in a study of T cells after yellow fever vaccination. From the 5' RACE reads, TCRdb called clonotypes with MiXCR, one entry per CDR3 protein. The sample includes more than 300,000 distinct CDR3 sequences, around a tenth of them seen just once. The material sequenced was CD4+ T cells sorted from PBMCs, taken 45 days after the yellow fever booster vaccination. Receptors were obtained from a man between 18 and 29 years old who received the YFV17D yellow fever vaccine.

A few counts support this clonotype. This rearrangement joins TRBV12-3 or TRBV12-4 to TRBJ2-3, with TRBD2 identical over 11 bases. The V gene end was trimmed by 7 bases and the J gene end by 4 bases; junction bases not matched to a gene: 7. This CDR3 region has 15 residues. This CDR3 reads CASTIAGGHADTQYF. The CDR3 DNA reads as TGTGCCAGCACTATAGCGGGGGGGCACGCAGATACGCAGTATTTT.

This clonotype was recorded many times. This chain connects TRBV5-8 to TRBJ1-1, with TRBD1 matching 8 bases. The CDR3 is 13 residues long. V was clipped by 2 bases and J by 10 bases; unmatched bases: 7. Germline CDR1 reads SGHTS; CDR2 reads YDEGEE. CDR3 protein: CASSFTGGLGAFF. DNA for the CDR3: TGTGCCAGCAGCTTTACAGGGGGATTAGGAGCTTTCTTT.

At least ten counts were recorded for this clonotype. The genes are TRBV4-2 and TRBJ2-5; D is ambiguous. Germline loops: CDR1 LGHNA, CDR2 YNFKEQ. The CDR3 has 15 residues. The ends were cut back, 2 bases at V and 5 bases at J, with 15 bases in the middle. CDR3 region: CASSQSRTPGETQYF. DNA of the CDR3: TGTGCCAGCAGCCAATCCAGGACCCCTGGGGAGACCCAGTACTTC.

In nucleotides, the CDR3 is TGTGCCAGCAGAGGGACATGGGACTACGAGCAGTACGTC. As protein: CASRGTWDYEQYV. This rearrangement joins TRBV5-6 to TRBJ2-7; tentative D call: TRBD1 (6 bases). The CDR3 is 13 amino acids. The V end was cut by 5 bases, the J end by 3 bases, with 12 bases between. CDR1 is SGHDT, CDR2 YYEEEE, per germline.

This clonotype was detected only a few times. The chain carries TRBV6-6 and TRBJ2-3; 11 bases align to TRBD2. The CDR3 has 15 amino acids. Unmatched junction bases numbered 7, after V lost 6 bases and J lost 5 bases. Germline V gives CDR1 MNHNY, CDR2 SVGAGI (reference sequence). DNA of the CDR3: TGTGCCAGCAGCGGAGTAGCGGGGGGGGGAGATACGCAGTATTTT. Translation: CASSGVAGGGDTQYF.

This chain's CDR3 is CASSFRGASYNEQFF. For the CDR3, the DNA is TGTGCCAGCAGCTTTCGGGGGGCCTCCTACAATGAGCAGTTCTTC. The chain links TRBV7-8 to TRBJ2-1, with a weak D call TRBD2 (7 bases). The ends were cut back, 3 bases at V and 0 bases at J, with 9 bases in the middle. Germline values: CDR1 SGHVS, CDR2 FQNEAQ. The CDR3 spans 15 residues.

The rearrangement joins TRBV12-3 or TRBV12-4 to TRBJ1-2; 8 bases match TRBD1. This CDR3 contains 14 residues. V was clipped by 6 bases and J by 2 bases; unmatched bases: 5. This CDR3 is CASSHGQGNYGYTF. The CDR3 DNA sequence: TGTGCCAGCAGCCACGGACAGGGAAACTATGGCTACACCTTC.

This clonotype turned up a few times. This chain joins TRBV27 and TRBJ2-7; D is perhaps TRBD2 (5 bases). Trimming took off 1 base at V and 0 bases at J, with 10 bases between the two ends. This CDR3 is built from 15 residues. Germline values: CDR1 MNHEY, CDR2 SMNVEV (reference sequence). CDR3 nucleotide sequence: TGTGCCAGCAGTTTATATCCGGGGAGCTCCTACGAGCAGTACTTC. It yields the protein CASSLYPGSSYEQYF.

This clonotype has at least ten counts. This rearrangement joins TRBV7-2 to TRBJ1-1, with D unclear. The CDR3 runs to 14 residues. The V gene's germline CDR1 is SGHTA and CDR2 FQGNSA. Trimming removed 1 base from V and 0 bases from J, with 6 bases in between. The CDR3 is CASSLGALNTEAFF. The CDR3 DNA sequence: TGTGCCAGCAGCTTAGGAGCCTTGAACACTGAAGCTTTCTTT. The full variable domain, completed using reference TRBV7-2 and TRBJ1-1, is GAGVSQSPSNKVTEKGKDVELRCDPISGHTALYWYRQSLGQGLEFLIYFQGNSAPDKSGLPSDRFSAERTGGSVSTLTIQRTQQEDSAVYLCASSLGALNTEAFFGQGTRLTVV.

This clonotype occurred many times. The V gene is TRBV27, the J gene TRBJ1-5; 8 bases map to TRBD1. This CDR3 comprises 17 residues. After removal of 4 bases from V and 0 bases from J, the junction contained 8 bases not matched to a gene. CDR1 MNHEY and CDR2 SMNVEV come from the germline V gene (reference sequence). CDR3 protein: CASSSSTGGDSNQPQHF. The CDR3 DNA reads as TGTGCCAGCAGTTCGTCTACAGGGGGGGATAGCAATCAGCCCCAGCATTTT.

The chain is built from TRBV20-1 and TRBJ2-7; D might be TRBD2 (6 bases). Germline V gene sequence: CDR1 DFQATT, CDR2 SNEGSKA (reference sequence). The CDR3 has 15 amino acids. Trimming removed 3 bases at V and 0 bases at J, with 15 bases between. DNA of the CDR3: TGCAGTGCTAGGCCACCTGCGGGGCCCTCCTACGAGCAGTACTTC. Its translation: CSARPPAGPSYEQYF.

In its sample, this clonotype was seen many times. The chain recombines TRBV5-1 with TRBJ2-1; D gene unclear. Germline V gene sequence: CDR1 SGHRS, CDR2 YFSETQ. The CDR3 totals 14 residues. The V end was cut by 5 bases, the J end by 0 bases, with 9 bases between. The CDR3 here is CASSGFSSYNEQFF. In DNA form, the CDR3 reads TGCGCCAGCAGTGGGTTTAGCTCCTACAATGAGCAGTTCTTC.

In this sample, this clonotype turned up a few times. This chain joins TRBV4-1 and TRBJ1-5, with D unresolved. The germline V gene has CDR1 MGHRA and CDR2 YSYEKL. There are 16 residues in the CDR3. Trimming removed 1 base at V and 3 bases at J, with 13 bases between. The CDR3 DNA reads as TGCGCCAGCAGCCAAGGGGAGGTCTTTTACAATCAGCCCCAGCATTTT. Amino acids: CASSQGEVFYNQPQHF.

V gene TRBV6-5 combines with J gene TRBJ2-1; perhaps TRBD2 as D (6 bases). The CDR3 is 16 residues long. CDR1 and CDR2 from the germline V gene are MNHEY and SVGAGI. V was trimmed by 6 bases and J by 0 bases, leaving 15 bases between them. CDR3 region: CASRPLSGSSYNEQFF. The CDR3 bases are TGTGCCAGCAGACCACTTAGCGGAAGCTCCTACAATGAGCAGTTCTTC.

In DNA, the CDR3 is TGTGCCAGCAGCCCACTCGGGACACCGAACACCGGGGAGCTGTTTTTT. It is translated as CASSPLGTPNTGELFF. The chain couples TRBV7-6 to TRBJ2-2; TRBD1 is a possible D gene (6 bases). The CDR3 spans 16 residues. V lost 5 bases and J lost 0, with 13 bases in between. CDR1 SGHVS and CDR2 FNYEAQ come from the germline V gene.

This clonotype occurred a few times. This sequence joins TRBV12-3 or TRBV12-4 and TRBJ2-1; 13 bases match TRBD2. J gave up 8 bases and V 8 bases, and 18 bases lay outside the gene matches. CDR3 length: 18 residues. The CDR3: CASRPRRLAGGRHDEQFF. The DNA of the CDR3 is TGTGCCAGCCGCCCCAGGAGACTAGCGGGGGGACGACACGATGAGCAGTTCTTC.

This clonotype was seen a handful of times. The CDR3 loop reads CASSYARFVTEAFF. The CDR3 DNA sequence: TGTGCCAGCAGTTACGCACGTTTTGTCACTGAAGCTTTCTTT. The chain joins TRBV6-2 or TRBV6-3 to TRBJ1-1; no clear D. Germline V lookup: CDR1 MNHEY, CDR2 SVGEGT. The CDR3 has 14 residues. Trimming left V 2 bases short and J 4 bases short, with 11 bases between.

This clonotype was seen only a few times. The rearrangement joins TRBV12-3 or TRBV12-4 to TRBJ2-2; weak D call: TRBD1 (5 bases). CDR3 length equals 16 residues. Trimming left V 4 bases short and J 3 bases short, with 15 bases between. CDR3 amino acids: CASSSLPPGYTGELFF. The CDR3 DNA sequence: TGTGCCAGCAGTTCCTTACCCCCAGGGTACACCGGGGAGCTGTTTTTT.

The chain combines TRBV6-2 or TRBV6-3 with TRBJ2-1, with TRBD1 matching over 8 bases. Germline V CDR1 and CDR2: MNHEY, SVGEGT. After removal of 6 bases from V and 1 base from J, the junction contained 8 bases not matched to a gene. The CDR3 has 16 residues. The CDR3 bases are TGTGCCAGCAGGCCACCCAGGGGGCGATCCTACAATGAGCAGTTCTTC. Protein product: CASRPPRGRSYNEQFF.

A few counts support this clonotype. V usage is TRBV20-1 and J usage is TRBJ2-3, with TRBD2 as a possible D gene (6 bases). The V end lost 2 bases, the J end lost 0 bases, and 9 bases lay between the germline ends. The germline gives CDR1 DFQATT, CDR2 SNEGSKA (reference sequence). CDR3 length equals 14 residues. CDR3 nucleotides: TGCAGTGCTAGATACGGGGGTAGCACAGATACGCAGTATTTT. This gives the protein CSARYGGSTDTQYF.

This clonotype was seen a handful of times. V and J are TRBV10-2 and TRBJ1-1; the D gene is possibly TRBD1 (5 bases). The length of the CDR3 is 14 residues. Germline CDR1 WSHSY, CDR2 SAAADI. V dropped 7 bases and J dropped 2 bases, with 14 bases sitting between them. The CDR3 spells CASKVTAANTEAFF. CDR3 sequence (DNA): TGCGCCAGCAAAGTGACAGCTGCCAACACTGAAGCTTTCTTT.

The sample holds many counts of this clonotype. The chain couples TRBV5-1 to TRBJ1-1; 9 positions match TRBD1. V lost 4 bases and J lost 5; bases outside the gene matches: 6. This CDR3 is 14 amino acids long. CDR1 is SGHRS, CDR2 YFSETQ, per germline. The CDR3 sequence is CASSEEGQGTEAFF. CDR3 nucleotide sequence: TGCGCCAGCAGCGAAGAGGGACAGGGAACTGAAGCTTTCTTT.

The table lists this clonotype with a few counts. The rearrangement links TRBV20-1 to TRBJ2-3, with 8 bases aligning to TRBD1. Germline V gives CDR1 DFQATT, CDR2 SNEGSKA (reference sequence). This CDR3 has 16 amino acids. V lost 1 base and J lost 3; bases outside the gene matches: 9. The CDR3 protein is CSARAKRTGKTDTQYF. As DNA, the CDR3 is TGCAGTGCTAGAGCTAAGCGGACAGGGAAAACAGATACGCAGTATTTT.

This clonotype was seen a handful of times. This chain connects TRBV25-1 to TRBJ1-2, with D possibly being TRBD1 (6 bases). The length of the CDR3 is 13 residues. Germline CDR1 and CDR2: MGHDK and SYGVNS. Here the CDR3 DNA reads TGTGCGTCAATAGGGGGGCCGAACTATGGCTACACCTTC. This sequence encodes CASIGGPNYGYTF.

This clonotype has only a few counts. The rearrangement links TRBV7-8 to TRBJ1-2; 7 bases match TRBD1. The CDR3 spans 14 residues. Trimming removed 0 bases from V and 8 bases from J; junction bases left unmatched: 6. Germline CDR1 is SGHVS and CDR2 is FQNEAQ. The CDR3 sequence is CASSLAPRGGGYTF. The CDR3 coding sequence is TGTGCCAGCAGCTTAGCGCCCAGGGGGGGGGGCTACACCTTC. Looking up the rest from reference TRBV7-8 and TRBJ1-2 gives the full variable domain: GAGVSQSPRYKVAKRGQDVALRCDPISGHVSLFWYQQALGQGPEFLTYFQNEAQLDKSGLPSDRFFAERPEGSVSTLKIQRTQQEDSAVYLCASSLAPRGGGYTFGSGTRLTVV.